The 12 T cell receptor beta chains below all came from one sample that was sequenced in a study of human T cells and chemical hapten exposure. Time point denoted: pre-sensitization, week 0. The treatment was: therapeutic diphenylcyclopropenone sensitization with weekly scalp DPC. MiXCR, applied by TCRdb to the RACE reads, yields one record per CDR3 protein. The sample contains around 350,000 distinct CDR3 sequences, around 5.5% of which appear only once. The specimen comprised whole blood, sampled in connection with sensitization to the hapten diphenylcyclopropenone (DPC). The receptor source for this set is a woman between 18 and 30 years old with alopecia areata. Some clones in this sample may be carry-over from other donors' samples.

In this sample, this clonotype turned up a few times. V is TRBV7-2 and J is TRBJ2-2; no clear D. V was pared by 5 bases and J by 5 bases, with 15 bases between. The CDR3 consists of 15 residues. The V gene's germline CDR1 is SGHTA and CDR2 FQGNSA. The CDR3 DNA reads as TGTGCCAGCAGCCGGGCACAGAGAAGGACCGGGGAGCTGTTTTTT. The encoded protein is CASSRAQRRTGELFF.

The table lists this clonotype with many counts. The rearrangement uses TRBV5-5 and TRBJ1-5; the D gene is possibly TRBD1 (5 bases). The V end lost 4 bases, the J end lost 7 bases, and 15 bases lay between the germline ends. This CDR3 region has 14 residues. CDR1 and CDR2 from the germline V gene are SGHKS and YYEKEE (reference sequence). The CDR3 is CASSHDPEGQPQHF. Written as DNA, the CDR3 is TGTGCCAGCAGCCACGACCCTGAGGGGCAGCCCCAGCATTTT.

This clonotype came up a few times. The genes are TRBV28 and TRBJ2-5; D call uncertain. Looked up from germline, CDR1 is MDHEN and CDR2 is SYDVKM. Trimming stripped 4 bases from V and 2 bases from J, with 14 bases between. The CDR3 consists of 15 residues. As DNA, the CDR3 is TGTGCCAGCAGTTCCCTGGGTGGTCCTCAAGAGACCCAGTACTTC. Amino acids: CASSSLGGPQETQYF.

Many counts were recorded for this clonotype. The rearrangement joins TRBV20-1 to TRBJ2-3, with TRBD1 matching 7 bases. Germline V gene sequence: CDR1 DFQATT, CDR2 SNEGSKA (reference sequence). V dropped 5 bases and J dropped 0; count of bases not matched to a gene: 11. This CDR3 region has 16 residues. In DNA form, the CDR3 reads TGCAGTGCTCGACGATACAGGGGCCTTAGCACAGATACGCAGTATTTT. Translating gives CSARRYRGLSTDTQYF.

This clonotype came up many times. The rearrangement joins TRBV28 to TRBJ1-4; 9 nucleotides match TRBD1. Trimming at V came to 2 bases and at J to 6 bases, leaving 13 bases not matched to a gene. CDR1 is MDHEN and CDR2 is SYDVKM in the germline V gene. CDR3 size: 18 residues. Here the CDR3 reads CASSLVVMGQGGDEKLFF. The CDR3 bases are TGTGCCAGCAGTTTAGTGGTAATGGGACAGGGTGGAGATGAAAAACTGTTTTTT. The full variable domain, rest sourced from reference TRBV28 and TRBJ1-4, is DVKVTQSSRYLVKRTGEKVFLECVQDMDHENMFWYRQDPGLGLRLIYFSYDVKMKEKGDIPEGYSVSREKKERFSLILESASTNQTSMYLCASSLVVMGQGGDEKLFFGSGTQLSVL.

This clonotype occurred many times. One end of the junction fails to match germline, which may point to a read error. The rearrangement links TRBV11-2 to TRBJ1-2; 7 bases match TRBD1. Germline CDR1 and CDR2: SGHAT and FQNNGV. The CDR3 extends over 11 amino acids. CDR3 sequence (DNA): TGTGCCAGCAGCTCCCGGACCGGGACAGATTTC. Encoded protein: CASSSRTGTDF.

This chain's CDR3 is CASSLGPQGRVEEAFF. CDR3 DNA: TGCGCCAGCAGCTTAGGGCCACAGGGGAGGGTTGAAGAAGCTTTCTTT. The chain has TRBV5-1 and TRBJ1-1; 7 nucleotides agree with TRBD1. In germline, CDR1 is SGHRS, CDR2 YFSETQ. The CDR3 has 16 amino acids. Trimming at V came to 2 bases and at J to 8 bases, leaving 15 bases not matched to a gene.

The V gene is TRBV7-9, the J gene TRBJ1-1, with D tentatively TRBD1 (5 bases). The CDR3 is made up of 15 amino acids. The V gene lost 2 bases and the J gene lost 2 bases, with 12 bases spanning the gap. Germline V CDR1 and CDR2: SEHNR, FQNEAQ (reference sequence). CDR3 bases: TGTGCCAGCAGCTTATGGGACGGGGCTAACACTGAAGCTTTCTTT. Translating it yields CASSLWDGANTEAFF.

This chain uses TRBV18 with TRBJ1-6; D is perhaps TRBD1 (5 bases). The CDR3 has 16 residues. Trimming took off 3 bases at V and 9 bases at J, with 18 bases between the two ends. From germline, CDR1 is KGHSH and CDR2 LQKENI. CDR3 in amino acids: CASSPPPLSGGSPLHF. The CDR3, as DNA: TGTGCCAGCTCACCCCCACCCCTCAGCGGGGGTTCACCCCTCCACTTT.

This clonotype was observed many times. The gene calls are TRBV12-3 or TRBV12-4 and TRBJ1-2; D remains ambiguous. This CDR3 spans 15 amino acids. With 1 base removed from V and 0 bases from J, the gap between germline ends came to 9 bases. The CDR3 loop is CASSLGQKPNYGYTF. In nucleotides, the CDR3 is TGTGCCAGCAGTTTAGGTCAGAAGCCTAACTATGGCTACACCTTC.

This clonotype was counted a few times. The chain joins TRBV7-8 to TRBJ2-3; 7 nucleotides align to TRBD2. V dropped 5 bases and J dropped 0; count of bases not matched to a gene: 8. Germline V gene data show CDR1 as SGHVS and CDR2 as FQNEAQ. This CDR3 region has 16 residues. The CDR3 here is CASSTTAGLSTDTQYF. CDR3 coding DNA: TGTGCCAGCAGCACTACAGCGGGGCTTAGCACAGATACGCAGTATTTT.

This chain joins TRBV28 and TRBJ1-3; no reliable D call. CDR1 and CDR2 from the germline V gene are MDHEN and SYDVKM. This CDR3 has 15 residues. V lost 5 bases to trimming and J lost 1 base, with 12 bases between them. CDR3 loop: CASSPIGESGNTIYF. DNA for the CDR3: TGTGCCAGCAGTCCCATCGGGGAGTCTGGAAACACCATATATTTT.